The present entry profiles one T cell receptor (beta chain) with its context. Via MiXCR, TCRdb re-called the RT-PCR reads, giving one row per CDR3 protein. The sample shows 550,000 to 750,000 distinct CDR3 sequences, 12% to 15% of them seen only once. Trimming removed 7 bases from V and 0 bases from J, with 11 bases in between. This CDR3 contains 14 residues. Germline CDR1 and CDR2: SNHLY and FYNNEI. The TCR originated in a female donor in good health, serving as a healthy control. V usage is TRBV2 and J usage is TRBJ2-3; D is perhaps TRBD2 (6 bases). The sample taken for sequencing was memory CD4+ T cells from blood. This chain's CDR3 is CASNAGTSTDTQYF. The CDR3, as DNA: TGTGCCAGCAACGCCGGGACTAGCACAGATACGCAGTATTTT. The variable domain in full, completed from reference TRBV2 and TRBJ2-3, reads EPEVTQTPSHQVTQMGQEVILRCVPISNHLYFYWYRQILGQKVEFLVSFYNNEISEKSEIFDDQFSVERPDGSNFTLKIRSTKLEDSAMYFCASNAGTSTDTQYFGPGTRLTVL.